The clone carrying this T cell receptor (beta chain) was detected only a few times. The CDR3 loop spans 18 amino acids. The germline V gene has CDR1 MNHEY and CDR2 SVGAGI. The V gene lost 5 bases and the J gene lost 3 bases, with 23 bases spanning the gap. Investigators produced naive CD8 libraries from around 20,000 to 1,000,000 sorted cells, drawing on 10%, 30% or 50% RNA. This specimen comes from a study of molecular identifiers for immune sequencing clone quantification. TCRdb re-analysed the PCR reads in MiXCR, keeping a single row per CDR3 protein. The data contain around 40,000 distinct CDR3 sequences, roughly a fifth of them singletons.

The source of this sequence is a human donor in good health. Some libraries in this study had Jurkat cell RNA spiked in. Input material: naive CD8+ T cells from blood, with Jurkat cell RNA spiked in. The subset: FACS-sorted CD8+CD4-CCR7+CD45RA+ naive T cells. This rearrangement joins TRBV6-5 to TRBJ2-1, with D possibly matching TRBD1 (6 bases). The CDR3 reads CASSTPMGQGTYYNEQFF. DNA of the CDR3: TGTGCCAGCAGTACCCCCATGGGACAAGGCACTTACTACAATGAGCAGTTCTTC.